The rows below give T cell receptor beta chains drawn from one sample of a study of breast tumors, draining lymph nodes, adjacent tissues. One entry per CDR3 protein results from TCRdb running MiXCR on the multiplex PCR reads. The table includes around 140,000 distinct CDR3 sequences, approximately 30% detected once. The specimen was axillary lymph node tissue. These receptors were collected from a female donor with breast cancer. Some clones in this sample may be carry-over from other donors' samples. Both conserved end residues are part of each CDR3. A D gene is named only where the DNA matches it firmly. Only part of the rows carry a size: once, few, many, or a class if the clone is expanded.

many	NA	TRBV11-3	TRBJ1-4	CASLDRTSGPFIRPNEKLFF	TGTGCCAGCCTAGATCGGACATCGGGACCCTTCATACGGCCTAATGAAAAACTGTTTTTT
many	NA	TRBV19	TRBJ1-4	CASSLRMANEKLFF	TGTGCCAGTAGTCTAAGGATGGCTAATGAAAAACTGTTTTTT
many	TRBD2	TRBV6-1	TRBJ2-7	CASSARGAYEQYF	TGTGCCAGCAGTGCCCGGGGGGCCTACGAGCAGTACTTC
NA	TRBD2	TRBV9	TRBJ2-3	CASSVAGGGSGDTQYF	TGTGCCAGCAGCGTAGCCGGGGGGGGCTCCGGGGATACGCAGTATTTT
NA	TRBD1	TRBV20-1	TRBJ2-7	CSARDRGRHEQYF	TGCAGTGCCCGGGACAGGGGTAGGCACGAGCAGTACTTC
NA	TRBD1	TRBV7-7	TRBJ2-5	CASSSRTGKDHYQEAQYF	TGTGCTAGCAGCTCTCGGACAGGGAAAGACCATTACCAAGAGGCCCAGTACTTC
many	TRBD1	TRBV27	TRBJ1-2	CASGGDRGGGYTF	TGTGCCAGCGGGGGAGACAGGGGGGGCGGCTACACCTTC
NA	TRBD1	TRBV6-2/TRBV6-3	TRBJ1-5	CASSGQGMGGSQPQHF	TGTGCCAGCAGTGGACAGGGGATGGGGGGCAGCCAGCCCCAGCATTTT
many	NA	TRBV6-2/TRBV6-3	TRBJ2-5	CASSPFDTVETQYF	TGTGCCAGCAGTCCCTTCGACACGGTGGAGACCCAGTACTTC
many	TRBD1	TRBV5-1	TRBJ1-5	CASSDGTDHQPQHF	TGCGCCAGCAGCGACGGGACAGACCATCAGCCCCAGCATTTT
many	NA	TRBV3-1	TRBJ1-2	CASSQGAHQTLHGYTF	TGTGCCAGCAGCCAAGGAGCTCATCAAACCCTTCATGGCTACACCTTC
few	NA	TRBV28	TRBJ1-6	CASSSPLHF	TGTGCCAGCAGTTCACCTCTCCACTTT
few	NA	TRBV12-3/TRBV12-4	TRBJ1-1	CASIGDWGVLNTEAFF	TGTGCCAGCATTGGGGACTGGGGGGTCTTGAACACTGAAGCTTTCTTT
NA	NA	TRBV7-9	TRBJ2-3	CQQSTPPGRDTQYF	TGTCAGCAGAGCACCCCCCCGGGGAGAGATACGCAGTATTTT
many	NA	TRBV27	TRBJ2-3	CASSSAPSTDTQYF	TGTGCCAGCAGTTCCGCCCCCTCCACAGATACGCAGTATTTT
NA	NA	TRBV20-1	TRBJ1-4	CSGTQTTNEKLFF	TGCAGTGGGACGCAAACAACTAATGAAAAACTGTTTTTT
NA	NA	TRBV7-3	TRBJ2-6	CASSLTVCSGANVLTF	TGTGCCAGCAGCTTAACGGTGTGCTCTGGGGCCAACGTCCTGACTTTC
many	TRBD1	TRBV7-8	TRBJ1-6	CASSRGQGNSPLHF	TGTGCCAGCAGCCGGGGACAGGGTAATTCACCCCTCCACTTT
few	NA	TRBV7-2	TRBJ1-6	CASSLPGSPLHF	TGTGCCAGCAGCTTACCGGGATCACCCCTCCACTTT
many	NA	TRBV15	TRBJ2-2	CATSPTRGLPGELFF	TGTGCCACCAGCCCCACGAGGGGCCTCCCCGGGGAGCTGTTTTTT
many	NA	TRBV5-4	TRBJ1-4	CASSLNEEKLFF	TGTGCCAGCAGCTTGAACGAGGAAAAACTGTTTTTT
many	NA	TRBV28	TRBJ1-5	CASSLGTKNQPQHF	TGTGCCAGCAGTTTAGGGACAAAGAATCAGCCCCAGCATTTT
many	NA	TRBV2	TRBJ1-2	CASSVDNSNYGYTF	TGTGCCAGCAGTGTAGACAATTCTAACTATGGCTACACCTTC
many	NA	TRBV6-6	TRBJ2-3	CASSHSMGGLVDTQYF	TGTGCCAGCAGTCACTCGATGGGCGGGTTAGTAGATACGCAGTATTTT
many	NA	TRBV5-8	TRBJ1-3	CASSPYAGDSGNTIYF	TGTGCCAGCAGCCCCTATGCCGGTGACTCTGGAAACACCATATATTTT
many	NA	TRBV6-5	TRBJ1-2	CASSLFGDYGYTF	TGTGCCAGCAGTTTATTCGGTGACTATGGCTACACCTTC
many	NA	TRBV19	TRBJ2-1	CASSRGPGRSYNEQFF	TGTGCCAGTAGTAGAGGCCCGGGACGCTCCTACAATGAGCAGTTCTTC
NA	NA	TRBV7-9	TRBJ1-4	CASSPSIGGGNEKLFF	TGTGCCAGCAGCCCATCGATCGGGGGGGGTAATGAAAAACTGTTTTTT
many	NA	TRBV19	TRBJ2-1	CASSTRDNNEQFF	TGTGCCAGTAGTACCCGGGACAACAATGAGCAGTTCTTC
many	TRBD2	TRBV7-6	TRBJ2-3	CASSNTWTSGGASLSTDTQYF	TGTGCCAGCAGCAACACCTGGACTAGCGGGGGGGCATCACTAAGCACAGATACGCAGTATTTT
NA	NA	TRBV12-3/TRBV12-4	TRBJ1-1	CASRYLTGTLNTEAFF	TGTGCCAGCAGGTATCTCACCGGGACACTGAACACTGAAGCTTTCTTT
NA	TRBD1	TRBV6-6	TRBJ1-4	CASIPGGTGNEKLFF	TGTGCCAGCATCCCGGGGGGGACAGGGAATGAAAAACTGTTTTTT
many	NA	TRBV4-2	TRBJ1-4	CASSQLRGGGTNEKLFF	TGTGCCAGCAGCCAATTAAGAGGCGGGGGCACTAATGAAAAACTGTTTTTT
few	NA	TRBV6-2/TRBV6-3	TRBJ1-2	CASSEENQGFYGYTF	TGTGCCAGCAGTGAAGAAAACCAGGGGTTCTATGGCTACACCTTC
few	NA	TRBV27	TRBJ1-4	CASSPASTTNEKLFF	TGTGCCAGCAGTCCCGCGAGTACGACTAATGAAAAACTGTTTTTT
NA	NA	TRBV5-1	TRBJ1-2	CASRGTALYYGYTF	TGCGCCAGCAGGGGAACAGCCCTCTACTATGGCTACACCTTC
NA	TRBD1	TRBV24-1	TRBJ1-5	CATSDLDRVGNQPQHF	TGTGCCACCAGTGATTTGGACAGGGTTGGCAATCAGCCCCAGCATTTT
many	NA	TRBV6-5	TRBJ2-7	CASRHDGGQGAYEQYF	TGTGCCAGCAGGCACGATGGGGGGCAGGGCGCCTACGAGCAGTACTTC
NA	TRBD1	TRBV3-1	TRBJ1-4	CARSLRTGINEKLFF	TGCGCCAGGAGCCTACGGACAGGGATTAATGAAAAACTGTTTTTT
NA	TRBD2	TRBV7-8	TRBJ2-1	CASSLASAGGYNEQFF	TGTGCCAGCAGCTTAGCGTCCGCGGGGGGATACAATGAGCAGTTCTTC
many	TRBD1	TRBV7-6	TRBJ2-7	CASSFSPGQAYEQYF	TGTGCCAGCAGTTTTTCCCCCGGACAGGCCTACGAGCAGTACTTC
NA	NA	TRBV4-2	TRBJ1-2	CASGLNPGDYGYTF	TGTGCCAGCGGCCTCAATCCGGGGGACTATGGCTACACCTTC
NA	TRBD2	TRBV9	TRBJ2-1	CASSATSGGSSYNEQFF	TGTGCCAGCAGCGCCACTAGCGGGGGGTCCTCCTACAATGAGCAGTTCTTC
NA	TRBD1	TRBV30	TRBJ1-2	CAWSETGGANGYTF	TGTGCCTGGAGTGAGACAGGGGGCGCGAATGGCTACACCTTC
many	NA	TRBV28	TRBJ2-5	CASSLRPQETQYF	TGTGCCAGCAGTTTGAGGCCCCAAGAGACCCAGTACTTC
many	NA	TRBV6-2/TRBV6-3	TRBJ1-2	CASSPSGRGYGYTF	TGTGCCAGCAGCCCCTCGGGCAGGGGCTATGGCTACACCTTC
many	NA	TRBV6-6	TRBJ2-5	CASSQEETQYF	TGTGCCAGCAGCCAGGAAGAGACCCAGTACTTC
NA	TRBD2	TRBV7-6	TRBJ2-3	CASSLVQAGGTDTQYF	TGTGCCAGCAGCTTAGTGCAAGCGGGGGGCACAGATACGCAGTATTTT
NA	TRBD1	TRBV12-3/TRBV12-4	TRBJ2-5	CASSTGDRTYQETQYF	TGTGCCAGCAGTACAGGGGACAGGACATACCAAGAGACCCAGTACTTC
many	NA	TRBV6-6	TRBJ1-2	CASSYLGGSYGYTF	TGTGCCAGCAGTTACTTGGGAGGAAGTTATGGCTACACCTTC
many	NA	TRBV9	TRBJ1-2	CASSGGRGAIVGYTF	TGTGCCAGCAGCGGGGGGAGGGGGGCTATTGTGGGCTACACCTTC
many	NA	TRBV20-1	TRBJ2-5	CSARDGAGQAKSQYF	TGCAGTGCTAGAGATGGGGCGGGGCAGGCCAAGTCCCAGTACTTC
many	TRBD2	TRBV6-4	TRBJ2-2	CASSTSGGTGELFF	TGTGCCAGCAGCACTAGCGGGGGAACCGGGGAGCTGTTTTTT